The 5 T cell receptor beta chains below were found in one sample sequenced in a study of blood T cell repertoires in COVID-19. Repertoires were generated with immunoSEQ multiplex PCR, while TCRdb's copy carries only in-frame clones and drops some. Of about 300,000 clones listed, around four fifths are singletons. Input material: peripheral blood. The receptors were sampled from a woman aged 45-65 years with acute or convalescent COVID-19.

V gene TRBV7-6 combines with J gene TRBJ2-7, with D perhaps matching TRBD2 (6 bases). The CDR3 spans 15 residues. With 1 base removed from V and 0 bases from J, the gap between germline ends came to 10 bases. Germline V gives CDR1 SGHVS, CDR2 FNYEAQ. CDR3 bases: TGTGCCAGCAGCTTAGAAGGAGGGATCTCCTACGAGCAGTACTTC. Amino acids: CASSLEGGISYEQYF. Combining the CDR3 with reference TRBV7-6 and TRBJ2-7 gives the whole variable domain GAGVSQSPRYKVTKRGQDVALRCDPISGHVSLYWYRQALGQGPEFLTYFNYEAQQDKSGLPNDRFSAERPEGSISTLTIQRTEQRDSAMYRCASSLEGGISYEQYFGPGTRLTVT.

The chain has TRBV3-1 (or the pseudogene TRBV3-2) and TRBJ1-2; tentatively, D is TRBD1 (5 bases). The CDR3 runs 15 residues. The germline V and J ends were trimmed by 1 base and 7 bases, with 16 bases remaining between them. CDR1 is LGHDT and CDR2 is YNNKEL in the germline V gene (reference sequence). The CDR3 loop reads CASSQGGSQGSGYTF. CDR3 DNA: TGTGCCAGCAGCCAAGGCGGAAGTCAGGGTTCTGGCTACACCTTC.

V and J are TRBV7-9 and TRBJ1-2, with D perhaps TRBD1 (5 bases). The germline CDR1 and CDR2 sequences are SEHNR and FQNEAQ (reference sequence). Trimming removed 0 bases from V and 2 bases from J, with 10 bases in between. This CDR3 comprises 15 residues. This chain's CDR3 is CASSLAGGDNYGYTF. DNA for the CDR3: TGTGCCAGCAGCTTAGCCGGGGGGGACAACTATGGCTACACCTTC.

The chain is built from TRBV6-6 and TRBJ2-1; D ambiguous. Germline V gene data show CDR1 as MNHNY and CDR2 as SVGAGI (reference sequence). The CDR3 totals 15 residues. The germline V and J ends were trimmed by 5 bases and 5 bases, with 16 bases remaining between them. The CDR3, as DNA: TGTGCCAGCAGTCACCCCAGGATACGCGACAATGAGCAGTTCTTC. Protein product: CASSHPRIRDNEQFF.

The rearrangement links TRBV7-2 to TRBJ2-1; D is undetermined. In germline, CDR1 is SGHTA, CDR2 FQGNSA. This CDR3 spans 13 amino acids. Trimming pared 4 bases from V and 7 bases from J, leaving 11 bases between. CDR3 sequence reads: CASSSQTFNEQFF. CDR3 nucleotides: TGTGCCAGCAGCTCTCAGACTTTTAATGAGCAGTTCTTC.